This T cell receptor beta chain was captured by sequencing in a study of T cell responses to AZD1222 COVID-19 vaccine. Whole-study context: Analysis merged second doses at about 4 or about 12 weeks. The study, taken as a whole, reports: Regions 160-218 and 743-854 dominated among vaccine-associated CD4 TCRs spanning spike. Spike-specific TCR breadth rose after two AZD1222 doses, and depth rose as well. Clonal diversity was possibly underestimated, and white British individuals and females predominated among donors.

Notes on this clone: No antigen is known for it.

The protocol was immunoSEQ multiplex PCR, while the TCRdb copy is restricted to in-frame clones and leaves out a portion. The repertoire consists of about 95,000 clones, with about 89% occurring once and the leading ten covering 3.7%. The sequencing used peripheral blood, collected on day 0 of AZD1222 vaccination. The receptor's source is an adult in good health.

The CDR3 protein is CASSLAGTGGTEAFF. As DNA, the CDR3 is TGTGCCAGCAGCTTGGCCGGGACAGGGGGCACTGAAGCTTTCTTT. The chain has TRBV5-4 and TRBJ1-1; 11 bases line up with TRBD1. This CDR3 contains 15 residues. V trimming: 0 bases; J trimming: 4 bases; junction bases outside the gene matches: 2. CDR1 SGHNT and CDR2 YYREEE come from the germline V gene (reference sequence).